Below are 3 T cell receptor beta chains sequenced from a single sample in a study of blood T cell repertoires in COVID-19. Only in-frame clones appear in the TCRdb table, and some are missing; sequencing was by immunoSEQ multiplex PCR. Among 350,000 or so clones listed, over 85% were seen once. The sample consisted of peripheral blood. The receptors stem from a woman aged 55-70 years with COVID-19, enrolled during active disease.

Written as DNA, the CDR3 is TGTGCCAGTAGCCCTCCCGTTGGAGGGTCCTACAATGAGCAGTTCTTC. It is translated as CASSPPVGGSYNEQFF. This chain uses TRBV19 with TRBJ2-1, with D perhaps matching TRBD2 (6 bases). CDR1 is LNHDA and CDR2 is SQIVND in the germline V gene (reference sequence). V lost 6 bases to trimming and J lost 1 base, with 16 bases between them. The CDR3 extends over 16 amino acids.

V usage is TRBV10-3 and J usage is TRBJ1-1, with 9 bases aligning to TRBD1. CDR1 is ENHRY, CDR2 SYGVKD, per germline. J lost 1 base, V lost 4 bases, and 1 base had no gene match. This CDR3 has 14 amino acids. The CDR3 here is CAISGDRANTEAFF. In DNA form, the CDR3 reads TGTGCCATCAGTGGGGACAGGGCGAACACTGAAGCTTTCTTT.

The CDR3 bases are TGTGCCAGCAGTTTGACGGCAGGGGGCTCGGGTTCATCAGATACGCAGTATTTT. The encoded protein is CASSLTAGGSGSSDTQYF. This rearrangement joins TRBV6-4 to TRBJ2-3; 8 bases line up with TRBD1. The V gene end was trimmed by 5 bases and the J gene end by 4 bases; junction bases not matched to a gene: 17. Germline CDR1 reads MRHNA; CDR2 reads SNTAGT. CDR3 length equals 18 residues.